This T cell receptor (beta chain) was retrieved from a study of cytomegalovirus exposure and HLA in healthy donors. Study summary: Across 300 to 400 genotyped donors, 65% to 90% landed in the Caucasian-associated ancestry cluster. Findings of the study overall: The productive fraction for most TCR beta V segments was about 87% or about 30% in an earlier analysis.

The ends were cut back, 9 bases at V and 4 bases at J, with 16 bases in the middle. The CDR3 consists of 13 residues. Germline-derived CDR1 and CDR2 are SGHRS and YFSETQ. PCR primers comprised 60 Vbeta and 13 Jbeta primers. This table comes from immunoSEQ multiplex PCR, and its TCRdb copy is limited to in-frame clones, with some not included. The listing contains 150,000 to 200,000 clones. A note on this clone: Its antigen is unidentified.

The receptor was isolated from a man aged 25-40 years in good health and CMV-seronegative. The sequencing sample was made of PBMCs. The chain employs TRBV5-1 and TRBJ1-1, with a weak D call TRBD1 (6 bases). This chain's CDR3 is CATHGQTGTEAFF. The CDR3 nucleotides read TGCGCCACCCACGGACAGACGGGCACTGAAGCTTTCTTT.